This TCR beta chain was recovered during a study of post-analysis software for immune sequencing data. The TCR beta cDNA libraries carried unique molecular identifiers. With 1 to 10 million T cells as the source, approximately 450,000 cDNA molecules resulted. TCRdb reprocessed the PCR reads via MiXCR and lists one record per CDR3 protein. The table has about 160,000 distinct CDR3 sequences, about 34% seen once. About this clonotype itself: Its antigen is not identified. The junction and the germline gene differ at one end; a read error may be behind it.

This CDR3 spans 14 amino acids. In germline, CDR1 is MNHNY, CDR2 SVGAGI (reference sequence). General study findings and limits: In patients, TRBV5-6, TRBV5-1 and TRBV20-1 belonged to roughly five TRBV segments found more frequently than in controls. Relative to controls, patients with multiple sclerosis showed significantly lower normalized Chao1 diversity.

This TCR was sampled from a girl aged 5-17 years with multiple sclerosis. This specimen was blood, taken after autologous hematopoietic stem cell transplantation. The genes are TRBV6-6 and TRBJ1-1; D gene uncertain. In nucleotides, the CDR3 is TGTGCCAGCAGTTACTCGGCAGCGAGTACTGCAGCTTTCTTT. It specifies CASSYSAASTAAFF.